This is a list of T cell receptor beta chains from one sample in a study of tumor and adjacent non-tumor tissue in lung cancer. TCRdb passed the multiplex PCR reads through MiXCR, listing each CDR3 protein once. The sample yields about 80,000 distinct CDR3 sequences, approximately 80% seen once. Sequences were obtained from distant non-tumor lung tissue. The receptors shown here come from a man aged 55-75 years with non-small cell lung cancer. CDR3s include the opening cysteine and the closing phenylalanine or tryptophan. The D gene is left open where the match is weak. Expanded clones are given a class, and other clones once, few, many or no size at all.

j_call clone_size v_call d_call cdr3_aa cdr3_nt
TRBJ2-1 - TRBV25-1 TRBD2 CASRGGGGSYNEQFF TGTGCCAGCCGGGGGGGTGGCGGCTCCTACAATGAGCAGTTCTTC
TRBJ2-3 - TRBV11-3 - CTSSPRTSRVTDLQYF TGTACCAGCAGCCCACGCACGTCGAGGGTCACAGATTTGCAGTATTTT
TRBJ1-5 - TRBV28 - CASIFLSGSNQPQHF TGTGCCAGCATTTTTCTGTCAGGGAGCAATCAGCCCCAGCATTTT
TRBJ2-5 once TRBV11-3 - CASSFAGEEDQYF TGTGCCAGCAGCTTTGCCGGGGAAGAGGACCAGTACTTC
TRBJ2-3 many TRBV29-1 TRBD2 CSSQGGDTQYF TGCAGCTCTCAGGGAGGGGATACGCAGTATTTT
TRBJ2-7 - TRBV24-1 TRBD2 CAISERTSGRHEQYF TGTGCCATCAGTGAAAGGACTAGCGGGAGGCACGAGCAATACTTC
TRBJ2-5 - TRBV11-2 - CASSSTMGGPKEFQYF TGTGCCAGCAGCTCCACAATGGGGGGTCCAAAGGAGTTCCAGTACTTT
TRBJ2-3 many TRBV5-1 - CASSLEPGTDTQYF TGCGCCAGCAGCTTGGAACCAGGCACAGATACGCAGTATTTT
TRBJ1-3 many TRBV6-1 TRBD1 CASSERTGGGGNTIYF TGTGCCAGCAGTGAACGGACAGGGGGCGGGGGAAACACCATATATTTT
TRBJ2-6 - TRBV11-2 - CASSIVPKDKPSGANALTF TGTGCCAGCAGCATAGTTCCAAAGGACAAGCCCTCTGGGGCCAACGCCCTGACTTTC
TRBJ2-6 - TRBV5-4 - CVSNPGAGPPSGTNVLTF TGTGTCAGCAACCCTGGCGCAGGGCCTCCCTCTGGGACCAACGTCCTGACTTTC
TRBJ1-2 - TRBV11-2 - CASSSDSYGYTF TGTGCCAGCAGCTCAGACTCCTATGGCTACACCTTC
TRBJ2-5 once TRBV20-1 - CSARHALTSETRYF TGTAGTGCTAGACACGCCCTCACCTCGGAGACCCGGTACTTC
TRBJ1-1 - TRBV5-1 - CASSADPGAQNIEAFF TGCGCCAGCAGTGCGGACCCGGGGGCGCAGAACATTGAAGCTTTCTTT
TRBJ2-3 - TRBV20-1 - CSAITGHSNQSQYF TGCAGTGCTATCACAGGGCATAGCAATCAGTCCCAGTATTTT
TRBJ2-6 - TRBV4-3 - CANSQEAVSGASILTF TGCGCCAACAGCCAAGAGGCGGTGTCTGGGGCCAGCATCCTGACTTTC
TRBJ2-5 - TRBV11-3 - CTSSLERVYQETQYF TGTACCAGCAGCTTAGAAAGGGTGTACCAAGAGACCCAGTACTTC
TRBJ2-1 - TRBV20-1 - CSARVSSWTDELFF TGCAGTGCTAGAGTCAGTAGCTGGACGGATGAGCTGTTCTTC
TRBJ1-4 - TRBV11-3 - CTSMGQDREKMFF TGTACCAGCATGGGGCAGGATCGGGAAAAAATGTTTTTT
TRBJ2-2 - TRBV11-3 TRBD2 CASSSRGAGGYRGGELYF TGTGCCAGCAGCTCTCGGGGAGCGGGAGGATACAGAGGCGGGGAGCTGTATTTT
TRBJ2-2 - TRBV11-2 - CASKTSRGRDGELFF TGTGCCAGCAAGACTTCACGGGGGCGCGACGGGGAGCTGTTTTTT
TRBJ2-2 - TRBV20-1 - CSTRVLKGANTGELFF TGCAGTACTAGAGTTCTAAAGGGGGCGAACACCGGGGAGCTGTTTTTT
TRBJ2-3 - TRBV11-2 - CASSRIGGSRTDTQYF TGTGCCAGCAGCCGTATAGGGGGATCAAGAACAGATACGCAGTATTTT
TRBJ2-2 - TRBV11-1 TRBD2 CASSLGGRNTGEPLF TGTGCCAGCAGCTTAGGCGGGAGAAACACCGGGGAGCCGTTATTT
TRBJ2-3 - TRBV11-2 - CASSPTLGADTQYF TGTGCCAGCAGCCCTACACTTGGGGCAGATACCCAGTATTTT
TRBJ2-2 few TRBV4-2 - CASSQEESGELFF TGTGCCAGCAGCCAAGAAGAATCCGGGGAGCTGTTTTTT